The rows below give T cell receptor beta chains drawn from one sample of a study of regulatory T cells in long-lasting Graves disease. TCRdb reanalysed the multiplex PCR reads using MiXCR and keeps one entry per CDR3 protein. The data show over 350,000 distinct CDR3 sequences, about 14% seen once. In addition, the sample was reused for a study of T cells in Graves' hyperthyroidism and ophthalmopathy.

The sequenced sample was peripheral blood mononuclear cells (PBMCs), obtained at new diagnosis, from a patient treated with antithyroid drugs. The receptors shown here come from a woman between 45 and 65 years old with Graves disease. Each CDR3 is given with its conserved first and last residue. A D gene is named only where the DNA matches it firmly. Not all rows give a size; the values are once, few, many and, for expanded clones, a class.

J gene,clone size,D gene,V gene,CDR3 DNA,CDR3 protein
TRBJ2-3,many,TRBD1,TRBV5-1,TGCGCCAGCAGCCCGGGACAGGGAGAGACAGATACGCAGTATTTT,CASSPGQGETDTQYF
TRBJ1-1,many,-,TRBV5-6,TGTGCCAGCAGCTTATGGACCTTAAAGGTGGATTTCTTT,CASSLWTLKVDFF
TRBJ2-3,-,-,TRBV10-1,TGCGCCAGCCCCCCGCAGGCCTCGATTACAGATACGCAGTATTTT,CASPPQASITDTQYF
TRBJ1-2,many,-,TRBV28,TGTGCCAGCAGTTTAAAGGCGCGGTATGGCTACACCTTC,CASSLKARYGYTF
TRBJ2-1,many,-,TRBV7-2,TGTGCCAGCAGCTTAGGGGACGGGGGCAATGAGCAGTTCTTC,CASSLGDGGNEQFF
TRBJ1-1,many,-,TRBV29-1,TGCAGCGTTGAAGTGTCGAGTGAAGCTTTCTTT,CSVEVSSEAFF
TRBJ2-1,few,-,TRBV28,TGTGCCAGCAGTCACCCGACATTGGCGAACAATGAGCAGTTCTTC,CASSHPTLANNEQFF
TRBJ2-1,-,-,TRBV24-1,TGTGCCACCAGTGACCCAAGGGCGGGATGGTCCTACAATGAGCAGTTCTTC,CATSDPRAGWSYNEQFF
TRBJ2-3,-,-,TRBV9,TGTGCCGGCAGCGTAGGTGCCCTAAGCGGAACAGATACGCGGTATTTT,CAGSVGALSGTDTRYF
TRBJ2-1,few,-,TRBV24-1,TGTGCCACCAGTGATTTCCCGGGACTCTCAAATGAGCAGTTCTTC,CATSDFPGLSNEQFF
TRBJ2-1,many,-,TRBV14,TGTGCCAGCAGCCAACATCAAAGCTCCTACAATGAGCAGTTCTTC,CASSQHQSSYNEQFF
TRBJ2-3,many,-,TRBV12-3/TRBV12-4,TGTGCCAGCAGTTACCCCCCCACAGATACGCAGTATTTT,CASSYPPTDTQYF
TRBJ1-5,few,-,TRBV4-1,TGCGCCAGCAGCCAAGGCCCGAGGGACAGCAATCAGCCCCAGCATTTT,CASSQGPRDSNQPQHF
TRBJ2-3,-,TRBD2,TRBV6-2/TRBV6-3,TGTGCCAGCATTCCACTAGCGGGAGGCACAGATACGCAGTATTTT,CASIPLAGGTDTQYF
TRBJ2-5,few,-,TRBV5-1,TGCGCCAGCAGCCGAGGGGGGGCAGTACGAGAGACCCAGTACTTC,CASSRGGAVRETQYF
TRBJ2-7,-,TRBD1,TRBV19,TGTGCCAGTAGTATCGGGAACAGGGGCCCCTACGAGCAGTACTTC,CASSIGNRGPYEQYF
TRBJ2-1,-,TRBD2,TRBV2,TGTGCCAGCTGTCGGACTAGCGGGAGGGGGATGAACAATGAGCAGTTCTTC,CASCRTSGRGMNNEQFF